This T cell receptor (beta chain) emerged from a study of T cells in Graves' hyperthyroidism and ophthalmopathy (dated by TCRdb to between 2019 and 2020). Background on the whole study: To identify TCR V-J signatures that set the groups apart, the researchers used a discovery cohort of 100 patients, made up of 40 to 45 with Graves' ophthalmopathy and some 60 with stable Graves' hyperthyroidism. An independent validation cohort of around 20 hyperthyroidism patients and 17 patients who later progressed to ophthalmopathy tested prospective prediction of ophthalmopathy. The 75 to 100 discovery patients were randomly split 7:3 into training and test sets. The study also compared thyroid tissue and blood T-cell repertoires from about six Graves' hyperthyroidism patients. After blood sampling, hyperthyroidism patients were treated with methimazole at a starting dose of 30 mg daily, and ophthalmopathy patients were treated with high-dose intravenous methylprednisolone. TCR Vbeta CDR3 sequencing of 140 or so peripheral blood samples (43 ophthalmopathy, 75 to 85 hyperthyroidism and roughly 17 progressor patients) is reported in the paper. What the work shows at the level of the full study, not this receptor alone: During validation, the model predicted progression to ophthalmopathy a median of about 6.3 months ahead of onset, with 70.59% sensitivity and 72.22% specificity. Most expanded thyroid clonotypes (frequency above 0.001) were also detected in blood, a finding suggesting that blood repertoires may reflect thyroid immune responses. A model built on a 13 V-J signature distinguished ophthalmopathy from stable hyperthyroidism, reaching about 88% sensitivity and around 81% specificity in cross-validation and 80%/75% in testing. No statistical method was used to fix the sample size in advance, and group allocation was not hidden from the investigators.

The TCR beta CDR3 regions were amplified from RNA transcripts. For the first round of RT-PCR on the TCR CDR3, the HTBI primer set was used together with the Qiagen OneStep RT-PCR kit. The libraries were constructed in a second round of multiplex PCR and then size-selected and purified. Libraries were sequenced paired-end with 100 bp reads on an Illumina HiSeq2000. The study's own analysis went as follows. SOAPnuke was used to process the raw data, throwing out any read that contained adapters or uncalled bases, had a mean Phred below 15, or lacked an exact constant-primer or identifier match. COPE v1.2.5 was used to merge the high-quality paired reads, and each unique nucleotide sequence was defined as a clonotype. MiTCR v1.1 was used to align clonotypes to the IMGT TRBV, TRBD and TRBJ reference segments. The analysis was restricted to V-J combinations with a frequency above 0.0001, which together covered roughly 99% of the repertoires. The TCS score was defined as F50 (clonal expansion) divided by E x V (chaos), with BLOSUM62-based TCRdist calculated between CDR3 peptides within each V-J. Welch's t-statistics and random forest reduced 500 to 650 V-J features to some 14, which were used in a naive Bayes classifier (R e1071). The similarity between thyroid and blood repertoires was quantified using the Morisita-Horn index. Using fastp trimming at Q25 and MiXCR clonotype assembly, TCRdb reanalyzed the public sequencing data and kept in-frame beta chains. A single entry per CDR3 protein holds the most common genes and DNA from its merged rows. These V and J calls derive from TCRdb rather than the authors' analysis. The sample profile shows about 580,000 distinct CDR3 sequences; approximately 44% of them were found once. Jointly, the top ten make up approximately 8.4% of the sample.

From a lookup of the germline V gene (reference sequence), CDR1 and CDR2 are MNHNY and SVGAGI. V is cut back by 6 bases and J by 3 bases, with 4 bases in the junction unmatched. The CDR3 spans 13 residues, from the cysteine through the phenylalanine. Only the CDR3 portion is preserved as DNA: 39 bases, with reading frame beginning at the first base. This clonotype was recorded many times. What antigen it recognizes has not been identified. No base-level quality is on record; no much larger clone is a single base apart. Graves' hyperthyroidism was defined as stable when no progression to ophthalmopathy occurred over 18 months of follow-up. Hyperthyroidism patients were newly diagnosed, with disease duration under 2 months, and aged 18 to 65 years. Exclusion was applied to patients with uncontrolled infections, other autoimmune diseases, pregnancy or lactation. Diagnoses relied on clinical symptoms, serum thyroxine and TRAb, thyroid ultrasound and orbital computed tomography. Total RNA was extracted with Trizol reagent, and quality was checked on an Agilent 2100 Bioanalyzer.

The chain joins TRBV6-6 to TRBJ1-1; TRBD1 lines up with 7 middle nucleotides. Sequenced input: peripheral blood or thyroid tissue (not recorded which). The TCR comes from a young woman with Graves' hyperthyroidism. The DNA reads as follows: TGTGCCAGCAGCGACAGGGTAGACACTGAAGCTTTCTTT. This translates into CASSDRVDTEAFF.